This TCR beta chain originates from a study of cytomegalovirus exposure and HLA in healthy donors. Study results and caveats: With later analysis, a missense DCLRE1C variant became linked to TCR beta V- and J-gene trimming. In an earlier analysis, most TCR beta V segments were productive about 87% or about 30% of the time. An analysis was carried out at a later point. It showed that HLA-associated TCR beta chains were more clonally expanded than equally common non-associated chains.

The CDR3 sequence is 14 residues long. The germline V and J ends were trimmed by 5 bases and 7 bases, with 15 bases remaining between them. Germline V gene lookup returns CDR1 SEHNR and CDR2 FQNEAQ (reference sequence). In the case of this clone: Its antigen is still unknown.

Vbeta (60) and Jbeta (13) primers were used in the PCR. TCRdb keeps only in-frame clones here, not all; method: immunoSEQ multiplex PCR. The sample records about 260,000 clones, roughly 86% being singletons. This sequence joins TRBV7-9 and TRBJ2-1; D ambiguous. The clonotype comes from a woman between 35 and 50 years old in good health and CMV-seropositive. The sequenced sample consisted of PBMCs. The CDR3 region is CASSPVSQINEQFF. The CDR3 region has the DNA TGTGCCAGCAGCCCAGTCTCCCAGATTAATGAGCAGTTCTTC.